The 17 T cell receptor beta chains in this list originate from one sample, sequenced in a study of T cells in Graves' hyperthyroidism and ophthalmopathy. There were TCR beta CDR3 regions amplified from RNA transcripts. HTBI primers were used for first-round RT-PCR of the TCR CDR3. TCRdb re-analysed the multiplex PCR reads in MiXCR, keeping a single row per CDR3 protein. The sample holds 730,000 or so distinct CDR3 sequences; over 15% are singletons and the top ten take around 15%. Sequenced material: blood. The receptors stem from a woman aged 50 to 65 with Graves' hyperthyroidism that later progressed to Graves' ophthalmopathy.

This rearrangement joins TRBV5-1 to TRBJ2-3, with 11 nucleotides matching TRBD2. Germline trimming cut 0 bases from V and 4 bases from J; bases unmatched to any gene: 7. The germline V gene encodes CDR1 SGHRS and CDR2 YFSETQ. CDR3 length: 17 residues. CDR3 coding DNA: TGCGCCAGCAGCTTGGTTCTAGCGGGGGGAGCGGCAGATACGCAGTATTTT. This codes for CASSLVLAGGAADTQYF.

This clonotype was seen many times. The genes are TRBV11-2 and TRBJ1-1; D unclear. Trimming shortened V by 5 bases and J by 4 bases, and 11 bases separated the two germline ends. This CDR3 spans 13 amino acids. CDR1 is SGHAT, CDR2 FQNNGV, per germline. CDR3 in DNA: TGTGCCAGCAGCGAAGACCGAAGCACTGAAGCTTTCTTT. It codes for CASSEDRSTEAFF.

This clonotype has at least ten counts. At one of its ends the junction is not consistent with the germline gene, which may arise from a read error. The chain couples TRBV12-3 or TRBV12-4 to TRBJ2-3, with D possibly being TRBD2 (7 bases). This CDR3 contains 15 residues. The DNA for the CDR3 is TGTGCGAGCAATGGGGGGGGCCGAACAACAGATACGCAGTATTTT. It yields the protein CASNGGGRTTDTQYF.

The chain links TRBV5-6 to TRBJ1-1, with D perhaps TRBD1 (6 bases). Deletions cut 2 bases from V and 4 bases from J, with 21 bases between. The germline gives CDR1 SGHDT, CDR2 YYEEEE. The CDR3 runs to 17 residues. In nucleotides, the CDR3 is TGTGCCAGCAGCTTCTTAGGGCCAGGGGCTTCTGGCACTGAAGCTTTCTTT. Residues: CASSFLGPGASGTEAFF.

Only one count was recorded for this clonotype. This sequence joins TRBV4-1 and TRBJ2-2; perhaps TRBD2 as D (6 bases). Germline V gene lookup returns CDR1 MGHRA and CDR2 YSYEKL. V was cut by 1 base and J by 0 bases, with 9 bases left in between. The CDR3 spans 16 residues. CDR3 in amino acids: CASSQGGAANTGELFF. The CDR3, as DNA: TGCGCCAGCAGCCAAGGCGGGGCCGCGAACACCGGGGAGCTGTTTTTT.

At least ten counts were recorded for this clonotype. The chain recombines TRBV12-3 or TRBV12-4 with TRBJ1-2, with D unclear. V was shortened by 5 bases and J by 8 bases, with 15 bases between the two germline ends. This CDR3 contains 13 residues. Written as DNA, the CDR3 is TGTGCCAGCAGTCCCCTGGGTGCCGGCGGCTACACCTTC. Its protein is CASSPLGAGGYTF.

The rearrangement uses TRBV29-1 and TRBJ1-2; maybe TRBD1 (5 bases). Germline-derived CDR1 and CDR2 are SQVTM and ANQGSEA. Trimming pared 8 bases from V and 3 bases from J, leaving 13 bases between. The CDR3 consists of 12 residues. CDR3 nucleotide sequence: TGCAGCACTCCAACAGGACACTATGGCTACACCTTC. This translates into CSTPTGHYGYTF.

V and J are TRBV9 and TRBJ1-1; D remains ambiguous. The CDR3 consists of 13 residues. Germline V gene data show CDR1 as SGDLS and CDR2 as YYNGEE. Deletions cut 0 bases from V and 4 bases from J, with 7 bases between. CDR3 DNA sequence: TGTGCCAGCAGCGTAGACACCGGCACTGAAGCTTTCTTT. Protein sequence: CASSVDTGTEAFF.

This sequence joins TRBV28 and TRBJ2-7; maybe TRBD2 (6 bases). CDR3 length: 14 amino acids. The germline V gene encodes CDR1 MDHEN and CDR2 SYDVKM. V dropped 5 bases and J dropped 2 bases, with 13 bases sitting between them. The CDR3 DNA is TGTGCCAGCAGTGCCGGGACTCGTACCTACGAGCAGTACTTC. It codes for CASSAGTRTYEQYF.

This clonotype was observed a few times. J is TRBJ1-3 and V is TRBV30, with 7 positions matching TRBD1. The CDR3 spans 13 residues. In germline, CDR1 is GTSNPN, CDR2 SVGIG (reference sequence). The CDR3 coding sequence is TGTGCGGGACAGTCACTCTCTGGAAACACCATATATTTT. Its translation is CAGQSLSGNTIYF.

The genes are TRBV27 and TRBJ2-5; the match to TRBD2 covers 14 bases. The CDR3 runs 20 residues. Losses at the gene ends were 6 bases for V and 4 bases for J; bases not matched to a gene: 19. Per the germline V gene, CDR1 is MNHEY and CDR2 is SMNVEV (reference sequence). The CDR3 sequence is CASSRLLRTSGGIIRETQYF. The CDR3 DNA sequence: TGTGCCAGCAGCCGGTTACTACGGACTAGCGGGGGGATTATCCGAGAGACCCAGTACTTC.

Many counts were recorded for this clonotype. The CDR3 region has the DNA TGCGCCAGCAGCGTAGGACTAGCGGGGCTGAGGGCAGATACGCAGTATTTT. Residues: CASSVGLAGLRADTQYF. This rearrangement joins TRBV5-1 to TRBJ2-3; 12 bases map to TRBD2. Losses at the gene ends were 4 bases for V and 4 bases for J; bases not matched to a gene: 10. In germline, CDR1 is SGHRS, CDR2 YFSETQ. This CDR3 region has 17 residues.

The rearrangement uses TRBV12-3 or TRBV12-4 and TRBJ1-5; 8 positions match TRBD1. This CDR3 contains 13 residues. V gave up 7 bases and J gave up 5 bases; unmatched junction bases: 4. Written as DNA, the CDR3 is TGTGCCAGCAACTTACAGGGGGATCAGCCCCAGCATTTT. Its translation: CASNLQGDQPQHF.

This clonotype was seen at least ten times. The chain carries TRBV5-1 and TRBJ2-3, with D tentatively TRBD2 (6 bases). Germline V gene sequence: CDR1 SGHRS, CDR2 YFSETQ. The CDR3 length is 12 residues. Trimming removed 4 bases from V and 7 bases from J, with 10 bases in between. The CDR3 coding sequence is TGCGCCAGCAGCCCGGAGGGAAATACGCAGTATTTT. Residues: CASSPEGNTQYF.

This clonotype was found many times. The genes are TRBV5-6 and TRBJ2-3; tentatively, D is TRBD1 (6 bases). Germline V gives CDR1 SGHDT, CDR2 YYEEEE. The CDR3 loop spans 17 amino acids. V lost 4 bases and J 2 bases, leaving 20 bases between the germline ends. The CDR3: CASSTKGWTATTDTQYF. The CDR3 region has the DNA TGTGCCAGCAGCACCAAGGGGTGGACAGCAACCACAGATACGCAGTATTTT.

The table lists this clonotype with a few counts. The chain couples TRBV6-1 to TRBJ1-2; D is possibly TRBD1 (5 bases). The CDR3 sequence is 13 residues long. Trimming left V 9 bases short and J 8 bases short, with 19 bases between. Germline V CDR1 and CDR2: MNHNS, SASEGT. CDR3 in DNA: TGTGCCAGTACAACAGGAGGGGTGGAGGGCTACACCTTC. Translating gives CASTTGGVEGYTF.

This clonotype was observed at least ten times. The genes are TRBV11-2 and TRBJ1-5; D remains ambiguous. The CDR3 length is 14 residues. The ends were cut back, 1 base at V and 6 bases at J, with 10 bases in the middle. Germline V gene sequence: CDR1 SGHAT, CDR2 FQNNGV. This CDR3 reads CASSLAGSAQPQHF. The CDR3 nucleotides read TGTGCCAGCAGCTTAGCCGGATCCGCTCAGCCCCAGCATTTT. Complete variable domain (other parts from reference TRBV11-2 and TRBJ1-5): EAGVAQSPRYKIIEKRQSVAFWCNPISGHATLYWYQQILGQGPKLLIQFQNNGVVDDSQLPKDRFSAERLKGVDSTLKIQPAKLEDSAVYLCASSLAGSAQPQHFGDGTRLSIL.